These 11 T cell receptor beta chains originate from one sample sequenced in a study of OX40 agonist ivuxolimab in advanced cancers. Sequenced by immunoSEQ multiplex PCR; TCRdb stores in-frame clones only, minus some. Here the sample spans 40,000 to 60,000 clones, 80% to 95% being singletons. Sequenced here: CD4+ or CD8+ T cells sorted from blood, sampled in a trial of the OX40 agonist ivuxolimab. The receptors derive from an adult with an advanced solid tumor such as melanoma, head and neck, liver or kidney cancer.

CDR3 DNA: TGTGCCAGCAGCGTAGGCGGGGGGGCTAACAATGAGCAGTTCTTC. This sequence encodes CASSVGGGANNEQFF. The chain employs TRBV9 and TRBJ2-1; 9 nucleotides match TRBD2. This CDR3 is 15 amino acids long. Looked up from germline, CDR1 is SGDLS and CDR2 is YYNGEE. With 0 bases clipped from V and 5 bases from J, the junction kept 3 bases outside the gene matches.

This chain links TRBV14 with TRBJ1-1; no definite D call. This CDR3 has 13 amino acids. The V end lost 4 bases, the J end lost 4 bases, and 10 bases lay between the germline ends. Germline CDR1 and CDR2: SGHDN and FVKESK. CDR3 amino acids: CASSPSLGTEAFF. In DNA, the CDR3 is TGTGCCAGCAGCCCCTCCCTGGGCACTGAAGCTTTCTTT.

The chain employs TRBV6-1 and TRBJ1-1, with a tentative D call TRBD1 (6 bases). Germline V gives CDR1 MNHNS, CDR2 SASEGT. Trimming took 2 bases from V and 4 from J, leaving 8 bases between them. The CDR3 extends over 13 amino acids. As DNA, the CDR3 is TGTGCCAGCAGTGAAACGGGGGCCACTGAAGCTTTCTTT. It translates to CASSETGATEAFF.

The chain joins TRBV7-8 to TRBJ2-1; 8 bases are a match to TRBD2. The V gene end was trimmed by 3 bases and the J gene end by 8 bases; junction bases not matched to a gene: 9. The V gene's germline CDR1 is SGHVS and CDR2 FQNEAQ. The CDR3 loop spans 15 amino acids. Here the CDR3 DNA reads TGTGCCAGCAGCTTCCCCGGGACTAGATACGATGAGCAGTTCTTC. Its translation is CASSFPGTRYDEQFF. The full variable domain, its missing parts supplied by reference TRBV7-8 and TRBJ2-1, is GAGVSQSPRYKVAKRGQDVALRCDPISGHVSLFWYQQALGQGPEFLTYFQNEAQLDKSGLPSDRFFAERPEGSVSTLKIQRTQQEDSAVYLCASSFPGTRYDEQFFGPGTRLTVL.

J is TRBJ2-1 and V is TRBV19; D is uncertain. Trimming shortened V by 6 bases and J by 0 bases, and 9 bases separated the two germline ends. From germline, CDR1 is LNHDA and CDR2 SQIVND (reference sequence). This CDR3 region has 14 residues. The CDR3 spells CASSRLTSYNEQFF. CDR3 nucleotides: TGTGCCAGTAGCAGATTAACCTCCTACAATGAGCAGTTCTTC.

This clone was found a few times. V usage is TRBV15 and J usage is TRBJ2-4; D might be TRBD2 (6 bases). The germline gives CDR1 LNHNV, CDR2 YYDKDF (reference sequence). The V end lost 4 bases, the J end lost 0 bases, and 13 bases lay between the germline ends. The CDR3 has 16 residues. CDR3 amino acids: CATSTGTALAKNIQYF. The CDR3 nucleotides are TGTGCCACCAGCACCGGGACTGCACTAGCCAAAAACATTCAGTACTTC.

V and J are TRBV29-1 and TRBJ1-2; D might be TRBD1 (6 bases). Trimming shortened V by 6 bases and J by 8 bases, and 19 bases separated the two germline ends. Germline V gene lookup returns CDR1 SQVTM and CDR2 ANQGSEA. This CDR3 has 13 residues. DNA for the CDR3: TGCAGCGTAGCCGCGGGGGGCGAATTGGGCTACACCTTC. This sequence encodes CSVAAGGELGYTF. Full variable domain (outside the CDR3, taken from reference TRBV29-1 and TRBJ1-2): SAVISQKPSRDICQRGTSLTIQCQVDSQVTMMFWYRQQPGQSLTLIATANQGSEATYESGFVIDKFPISRPNLTFSTLTVSNMSPEDSSIYLCSVAAGGELGYTFGSGTRLTVV.

This chain connects TRBV7-6 to TRBJ2-1; D not certain. CDR3 length: 13 residues. Germline loops: CDR1 SGHVS, CDR2 FNYEAQ. V was clipped by 1 base and J by 5 bases, with 6 bases between them. The CDR3 is CASSLGLNNEQFF. The CDR3 DNA reads as TGTGCCAGCAGCTTAGGACTCAACAATGAGCAGTTCTTC.

This chain links TRBV10-2 with TRBJ2-6; D possibly uses TRBD1 or TRBD2 (5 bases each). The V end lost 6 bases, the J end lost 2 bases, and 8 bases lay between the germline ends. Germline lookup yields CDR1 WSHSY and CDR2 SAAADI. The CDR3 consists of 14 residues. CDR3: CASSPGPGANVLTF. The CDR3 coding sequence is TGCGCCAGCAGCCCGGGGCCTGGGGCCAACGTCCTGACTTTC.

This chain uses TRBV6-6 with TRBJ1-2, with 7 bases identical to TRBD1. Germline CDR1 is MNHNY and CDR2 is SVGAGI (reference sequence). The junction had 10 bases not matched to a gene; V was cut back by 2 bases and J by 7 bases. The CDR3 has 15 amino acids. The CDR3 reads CASSYVTGLSFGYTF. The CDR3 coding sequence is TGTGCCAGCAGTTACGTGACAGGGTTGTCGTTTGGCTACACCTTC.

This chain uses TRBV6-5 with TRBJ1-5; D is possibly TRBD1 (5 bases). Trimming cost V 6 bases and J 6 bases, with 18 bases left between them. The CDR3 spans 15 residues. The germline CDR1 and CDR2 sequences are MNHEY and SVGAGI. The CDR3, as DNA: TGTGCCAGCAGCCAGGCCGGGGGACTCGCTCAGCCCCAGCATTTT. Amino acids: CASSQAGGLAQPQHF.